One sample yielded the 26 T cell receptor beta chains listed below, sequenced in a study of blood T cells in healthy people across ages. PCR was performed a second time for about 7 to 12 cycles using a sample-barcoded 5' primer and a J-beta primer mix. Each CDR3 protein is one row after TCRdb ran MiXCR on the 5' RACE reads. The sample shows some 1.5 million distinct CDR3 sequences, 28% of them seen only once. The specimen sequenced was blood. All receptors derive from a woman in her 30s in good health.

The chain carries TRBV5-1 and TRBJ1-6; the D gene is possibly TRBD1 (5 bases). Germline loops: CDR1 SGHRS, CDR2 YFSETQ. The ends were cut back, 4 bases at V and 7 bases at J, with 15 bases in the middle. The CDR3 consists of 15 residues. The CDR3 bases are TGCGCCAGCAGCGTAGGAGGGGTTGGGAATTCACCCCTCCACTTT. This codes for CASSVGGVGNSPLHF.

In the case of this clonotype: One end of the junction fails to match germline, which may point to a read error. This chain links TRBV19 with TRBJ2-3; D uncertain. The CDR3 runs 13 residues. CDR1 is LNHDA, CDR2 SQIVND, per germline (reference sequence). Written as DNA, the CDR3 is TGTGCCAGTAGTATTAAGAGCAGAGATACGCAGTATTTT. This translates into CASSIKSRDTQYF.

The gene calls are TRBV12-3 or TRBV12-4 and TRBJ1-2, with 8 nucleotides matching TRBD1. V was clipped by 6 bases and J by 1 base; unmatched bases: 4. The CDR3 has 14 residues. CDR3 in amino acids: CASRGQVGNYGYTF. The DNA of the CDR3 is TGTGCCAGCAGGGGACAGGTCGGTAACTATGGCTACACCTTC.

This clonotype was observed a handful of times. J is TRBJ1-2 and V is TRBV19, with TRBD1 as a possible D gene (5 bases). The ends were cut back, 5 bases at V and 5 bases at J, with 15 bases in the middle. This CDR3 is built from 14 residues. Germline CDR1 and CDR2: LNHDA and SQIVND (reference sequence). The CDR3 sequence: CASSPGTARYGYTF. The CDR3 coding sequence is TGTGCCAGTAGTCCTGGGACCGCTCGTTATGGCTACACCTTC.

V gene TRBV12-3 or TRBV12-4 combines with J gene TRBJ1-1, with 9 bases fitting TRBD1. This CDR3 comprises 14 residues. J was trimmed by 5 bases and V by 5 bases; bases with no gene match: 6. As DNA, the CDR3 is TGTGCCAGCAGTGGGGGACAGGGTGTAACTGAAGCTTTCTTT. Translating gives CASSGGQGVTEAFF.

This chain uses TRBV5-1 with TRBJ1-1; D is possibly TRBD1 (6 bases). The CDR3 consists of 14 residues. Trimming pared 4 bases from V and 1 base from J, leaving 11 bases between. CDR1 is SGHRS and CDR2 is YFSETQ in the germline V gene. CDR3: CASSRTATNTEAFF. CDR3 DNA sequence: TGCGCCAGCAGCAGGACAGCTACGAACACTGAAGCTTTCTTT.

Turning to this clonotype: At one end the junction does not follow the germline gene, possibly because of a read error. This chain links TRBV12-3 or TRBV12-4 with TRBJ2-2; TRBD1 agrees at 11 bases. This CDR3 region has 13 residues. The CDR3 loop is CASEDRGHGERFF. The CDR3 DNA reads as TGTGCCAGCGAGGACAGGGGGCACGGGGAGCGGTTTTTT.

This clonotype was observed many times. The chain is built from TRBV5-1 and TRBJ2-1, with TRBD1 as a possible D gene (5 bases). The germline V gene encodes CDR1 SGHRS and CDR2 YFSETQ. CDR3 length: 14 residues. The ends were cut back, 0 bases at V and 11 bases at J, with 15 bases in the middle. In DNA, the CDR3 is TGCGCCAGCAGCTTGGTTTCACCGGACAACCAGCAGTTCTTC. Translated: CASSLVSPDNQQFF. Looking up the rest from reference TRBV5-1 and TRBJ2-1 gives the full variable domain: KAGVTQTPRYLIKTRGQQVTLSCSPISGHRSVSWYQQTPGQGLQFLFEYFSETQRNKGNFPGRFSGRQFSNSRSEMNVSTLELGDSALYLCASSLVSPDNQQFFGPGTRLTVL.

This clonotype was counted a few times. The chain is built from TRBV7-3 and TRBJ1-1, with TRBD1 as a possible D gene (5 bases). V lost 3 bases and J 7 bases, leaving 12 bases between the germline ends. Per the germline V gene, CDR1 is SGHTA and CDR2 is FQGTGA. The length of the CDR3 is 13 residues. The CDR3 sequence is CASSFFPGGEAFF. CDR3 coding DNA: TGTGCCAGCAGCTTCTTCCCCGGGGGTGAAGCTTTCTTT.

This chain connects TRBV7-9 to TRBJ2-3; D not resolved. Germline CDR1 is SEHNR and CDR2 is FQNEAQ (reference sequence). The V and J ends lost 5 bases and 6 bases respectively, with 12 bases between them. The CDR3 spans 13 residues. The CDR3 DNA reads as TGTGCCAGCAGCCCGCCCCCGGCGGATACGCAGTATTTT. Amino acid sequence: CASSPPPADTQYF.

This sequence joins TRBV9 and TRBJ2-1; no clear D gene. The J call is doubtful: the DNA matches TRBJ2-7 better. The germline V gene has CDR1 SGDLS and CDR2 YYNGEE. The CDR3 runs to 16 residues. In DNA form, the CDR3 reads TGTGCCAGCAGCGTAGCCCCCCGGATCTCCTACAATGAGCAGTACTTC. Its protein is CASSVAPRISYNEQYF.

The J gene is TRBJ1-2, the V gene TRBV11-2; no reliable D call. V was cut by 3 bases and J by 12 bases, with 14 bases left in between. The CDR3 sequence is 12 residues long. Germline V gene sequence: CDR1 SGHAT, CDR2 FQNNGV. The CDR3 sequence: CASSLAGLGHTF. The DNA of the CDR3 is TGTGCCAGCAGCTTGGCGGGTCTGGGCCACACCTTC. The variable domain in full, completed from reference TRBV11-2 and TRBJ1-2, reads EAGVAQSPRYKIIEKRQSVAFWCNPISGHATLYWYQQILGQGPKLLIQFQNNGVVDDSQLPKDRFSAERLKGVDSTLKIQPAKLEDSAVYLCASSLAGLGHTFGSGTRLTVV.

The CDR3, as DNA: TGCAGCGTTGAAGAGTTCCAAGCCGGGGAGCTGTTTTTT. Its protein product is CSVEEFQAGELFF. This chain joins TRBV29-1 and TRBJ2-2, with D unclear. Germline V CDR1 and CDR2: SQVTM, ANQGSEA. The CDR3 is 13 amino acids. Trimming left V 0 bases short and J 6 bases short, with 8 bases between.

This clonotype was found once. The chain carries TRBV4-2 and TRBJ2-5; a possible D gene is TRBD2 (6 bases). Germline assignment: CDR1 LGHNA and CDR2 YNFKEQ. The V gene lost 1 base and the J gene lost 5 bases, with 17 bases spanning the gap. CDR3 length: 16 amino acids. CDR3: CASSQGTGTRGETQYF. DNA of the CDR3: TGTGCCAGCAGCCAAGGCACCGGGACCCGGGGGGAGACCCAGTACTTC.

In its sample, this clonotype was seen a few times. This rearrangement joins TRBV28 to TRBJ2-7; 7 bases are shared with TRBD2. Germline trimming cut 10 bases from V and 2 bases from J; bases unmatched to any gene: 11. CDR1 and CDR2 (germline): MDHEN, SYDVKM. The CDR3 contains 14 residues. The CDR3 DNA reads as TGTGCCACCCGAGGGGCTAGCGGCCCCTACGAGCAGTACTTC. Protein sequence: CATRGASGPYEQYF.

This clonotype appeared a few times. V is TRBV20-1 and J is TRBJ2-7, with 9 bases that match TRBD2. CDR3 size: 14 residues. The germline V gene encodes CDR1 DFQATT and CDR2 SNEGSKA (reference sequence). With V trimmed by 0 bases and J by 6 bases, 6 bases remained unmatched. CDR3 amino acids: CSAREAGGPGEQYF. CDR3 sequence (DNA): TGCAGTGCTAGAGAGGCGGGAGGGCCGGGCGAGCAGTACTTC.

This clonotype was found a few times. The chain employs TRBV11-2 and TRBJ2-1; a weak D match, TRBD2 (6 bases). The V gene lost 5 bases and the J gene lost 5 bases, with 19 bases spanning the gap. The CDR3 sequence is 16 residues long. CDR1 is SGHAT and CDR2 is FQNNGV in the germline V gene. The CDR3 spells CASSPAYGTPNNEQFF. DNA of the CDR3: TGTGCCAGCAGCCCCGCCTACGGGACTCCGAACAATGAGCAGTTCTTC. Together with reference TRBV11-2 and TRBJ2-1, the CDR3 gives the full variable domain: EAGVAQSPRYKIIEKRQSVAFWCNPISGHATLYWYQQILGQGPKLLIQFQNNGVVDDSQLPKDRFSAERLKGVDSTLKIQPAKLEDSAVYLCASSPAYGTPNNEQFFGPGTRLTVL.

V is TRBV11-2 and J is TRBJ2-1, with a tentative D call TRBD2 (5 bases). There are 16 residues in the CDR3. The germline gives CDR1 SGHAT, CDR2 FQNNGV. Trimming took off 5 bases at V and 3 bases at J, with 17 bases between the two ends. The CDR3 DNA sequence: TGTGCCAGCAGCCTTGTTCTAGCAGCCGGCTACAATGAGCAGTTCTTC. Translation gives CASSLVLAAGYNEQFF.

Worth noting for this clonotype: This CDR3 fails to terminate in the conserved phenylalanine or tryptophan, so it likely reflects a read error. This chain uses TRBV18 with TRBJ1-1, with a possible D match to TRBD1 (5 bases). The CDR3 runs 14 residues. Per the germline V gene, CDR1 is KGHSH and CDR2 is LQKENI. The DNA of the CDR3 is TGCGCCAGCTCACAAGAGGAGGGACACACTGAAGCTTTCGTT. It encodes CASSQEEGHTEAFV.

The chain couples TRBV11-2 to TRBJ2-3; D not resolved. CDR3 size: 12 residues. Between the trimmed V and J ends, which lost 2 bases and 7 bases, there was a span of 7 bases. Germline lookup yields CDR1 SGHAT and CDR2 FQNNGV. The DNA for the CDR3 is TGTGCCAGCAGCTTATCGAGGAATACGCAGTATTTT. Its protein product is CASSLSRNTQYF.

This chain joins TRBV7-6 and TRBJ1-5; D is possibly TRBD1 (5 bases). Germline V gene data show CDR1 as SGHVS and CDR2 as FNYEAQ. V lost 5 bases and J lost 0, with 17 bases in between. The length of the CDR3 is 17 residues. CDR3 sequence reads: CASSPGGTTNSNQPQHF. CDR3 DNA: TGTGCCAGCAGCCCCGGGGGAACAACTAATAGCAATCAGCCCCAGCATTTT.

V is TRBV7-2 and J is TRBJ2-4; 8 positions match TRBD2. V shed 1 base, J shed 4 bases, and the junction held 15 bases outside the gene matches. The CDR3 spans 19 residues. Germline lookup yields CDR1 SGHTA and CDR2 FQGNSA. CDR3 in amino acids: CASSLEREILIRSKNIQYF. CDR3 coding DNA: TGTGCCAGCAGCTTAGAGCGGGAGATTTTGATCAGGTCGAAAAACATTCAGTACTTC. Supplemented by reference TRBV7-2 and TRBJ2-4, the full variable domain reads GAGVSQSPSNKVTEKGKDVELRCDPISGHTALYWYRQSLGQGLEFLIYFQGNSAPDKSGLPSDRFSAERTGGSVSTLTIQRTQQEDSAVYLCASSLEREILIRSKNIQYFGAGTRLSVL.

A few counts support this clonotype. This rearrangement joins TRBV29-1 to TRBJ1-2, with a weak D call TRBD1 (5 bases). The CDR3 has 12 residues. V was clipped by 1 base and J by 6 bases, with 9 bases between them. From germline, CDR1 is SQVTM and CDR2 ANQGSEA. CDR3 protein: CSVEGQRNGYTF. CDR3 nucleotides: TGCAGCGTTGAAGGACAGCGAAATGGCTACACCTTC. Looking up the rest from reference TRBV29-1 and TRBJ1-2 gives the full variable domain: SAVISQKPSRDICQRGTSLTIQCQVDSQVTMMFWYRQQPGQSLTLIATANQGSEATYESGFVIDKFPISRPNLTFSTLTVSNMSPEDSSIYLCSVEGQRNGYTFGSGTRLTVV.

This clonotype was counted at least ten times. The chain couples TRBV20-1 to TRBJ2-5; TRBD2 aligns across 8 bases. Germline lookup yields CDR1 DFQATT and CDR2 SNEGSKA (reference sequence). This CDR3 region has 13 residues. With 3 bases clipped from V and 4 bases from J, the junction kept 4 bases outside the gene matches. In DNA, the CDR3 is TGCAGTGCTAGCGGGGGGGCCCCAGAGACCCAGTACTTC. Translation gives CSASGGAPETQYF.

The chain carries TRBV29-1 and TRBJ2-5; D may correspond to TRBD1 or TRBD2 (5 bases each). The end of the DNA aligns better with TRBJ2-7, so the J call may be wrong. Germline lookup yields CDR1 SQVTM and CDR2 ANQGSEA. The CDR3 totals 13 residues. The CDR3 DNA follows: TGCAGCGTTCGGGACCATGACAACTACGAGCAGTACTTC. Translated: CSVRDHDNYEQYF.

Worth noting for this clonotype: Since a much larger clone is just one base distant, this may be a read error. The chain employs TRBV5-5 and TRBJ1-4; possibly TRBD1 for D (5 bases). Germline V lookup: CDR1 SGHKS, CDR2 YYEKEE (reference sequence). This CDR3 has 13 amino acids. The CDR3 loop reads CPSSFDSNEKLFF. The CDR3 nucleotides are TGTCCCAGCAGCTTTGACAGTAATGAAAAACTGTTTTTT.